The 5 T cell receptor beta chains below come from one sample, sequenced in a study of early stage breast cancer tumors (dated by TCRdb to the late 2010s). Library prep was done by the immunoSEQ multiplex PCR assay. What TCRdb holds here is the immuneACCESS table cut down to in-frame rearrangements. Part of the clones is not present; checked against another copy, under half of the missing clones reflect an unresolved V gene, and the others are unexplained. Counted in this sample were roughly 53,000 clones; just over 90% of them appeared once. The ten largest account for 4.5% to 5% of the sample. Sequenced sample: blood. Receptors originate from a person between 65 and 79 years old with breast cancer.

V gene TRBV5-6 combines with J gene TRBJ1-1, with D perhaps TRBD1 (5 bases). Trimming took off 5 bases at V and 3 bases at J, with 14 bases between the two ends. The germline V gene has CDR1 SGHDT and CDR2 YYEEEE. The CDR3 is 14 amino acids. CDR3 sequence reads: CASRTDDRYTEAFF. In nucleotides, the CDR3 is TGTGCCAGCAGGACGGACGACAGATACACTGAAGCTTTCTTT.

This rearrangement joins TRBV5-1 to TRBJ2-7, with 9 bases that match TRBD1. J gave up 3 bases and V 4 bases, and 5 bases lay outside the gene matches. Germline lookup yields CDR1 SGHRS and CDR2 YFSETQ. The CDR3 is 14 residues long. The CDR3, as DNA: TGCGCCAGCAGCCACTCGGGACAGGGCTACGAGCAGTACTTC. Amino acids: CASSHSGQGYEQYF.

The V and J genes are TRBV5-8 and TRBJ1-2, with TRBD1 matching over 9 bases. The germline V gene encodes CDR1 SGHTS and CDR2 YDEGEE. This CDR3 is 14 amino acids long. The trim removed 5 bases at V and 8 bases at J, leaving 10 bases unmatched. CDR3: CASSSRGQGRGYTF. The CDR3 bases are TGTGCCAGCAGTTCCCGGGGACAGGGCCGCGGCTACACCTTC.

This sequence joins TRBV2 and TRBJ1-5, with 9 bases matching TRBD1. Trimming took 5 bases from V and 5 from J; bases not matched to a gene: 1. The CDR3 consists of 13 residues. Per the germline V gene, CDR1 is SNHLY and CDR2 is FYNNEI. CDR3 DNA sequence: TGTGCCAGCAGTTGGACAGGGGATCAGCCCCAGCATTTT. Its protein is CASSWTGDQPQHF.

The CDR3 DNA reads TGTGCCAGTTGGTCGGCCGGGGAGCTGTTTTTT. As protein: CASWSAGELFF. J is TRBJ2-2 and V is TRBV19; no firm D call. The CDR3 sequence is 11 residues long. CDR1 and CDR2 (germline): LNHDA, SQIVND (reference sequence). V was cut by 8 bases and J by 6 bases, with 7 bases left in between.